The clone carrying this T cell receptor beta chain was recorded only once. The repertoire was sequenced with immunoSEQ multiplex PCR; TCRdb's copy has only in-frame clones and lacks some. In the table there are 85,000 to 100,000 clones, roughly 83% of which are singletons. The sample is drawn from a study of graft-versus-host responses after intestinal transplantation. The wider study: Each recipient received a multivisceral, liver-intestinal, or isolated intestinal graft.

CDR1 SNHLY and CDR2 FYNNEI come from the germline V gene. There are 13 residues in the CDR3. V lost 7 bases to trimming and J lost 1 base, with 11 bases between them. The receptor comes from a human patient who received an intestinal transplant, so some T cells may come from the graft donor. This chain uses TRBV2 with TRBJ2-7, with D perhaps TRBD1 (5 bases). Sequencing was performed on PBMCs, taken 255 days after intestinal transplant. CDR3 sequence reads: CASTSTDSYEQYF. CDR3 in DNA: TGTGCCAGCACCTCGACAGATTCCTACGAGCAGTACTTC.